The 5 T cell receptor beta chains reported below all come from one sample, sequenced in a study of blood T cells in healthy people across ages. With a J-beta primer mix and a sample-barcoded 5' primer, a second PCR ran 7 to 11 cycles. TCRdb reanalysed the 5' RACE reads using MiXCR and keeps one entry per CDR3 protein. This sample yields about 780,000 distinct CDR3 sequences, of which about 42% are seen a single time; 15% to 20% belongs to the top ten. Sample: blood. These receptors all come from a man older than 75 in good health.

This rearrangement joins TRBV7-2 to TRBJ1-2; weak D call: TRBD1 (6 bases). Trimming cost V 7 bases and J 5 bases, with 17 bases left between them. There are 14 residues in the CDR3. From germline, CDR1 is SGHTA and CDR2 FQGNSA. CDR3 sequence reads: CASTPDSEIYGYTF. CDR3 bases: TGTGCCAGCACCCCGGACAGCGAAATATATGGCTACACCTTC.

The chain has TRBV28 and TRBJ2-1, with 14 bases matching TRBD2. The CDR3 contains 19 residues. Germline loops: CDR1 MDHEN, CDR2 SYDVKM. The junction had 20 bases not matched to a gene; V was cut back by 8 bases and J by 8 bases. The CDR3 region has the DNA TGTGCCAGCGGCCCGGGAGCCCGACTAGCGGGAGGGCCCTTGGATGAGCAGTTCTTC. Its protein is CASGPGARLAGGPLDEQFF.

The rearrangement uses TRBV20-1 and TRBJ2-7; 8 bases line up with TRBD2. The CDR3 is 15 residues long. J was trimmed by 1 base and V by 4 bases; bases with no gene match: 9. Germline loops: CDR1 DFQATT, CDR2 SNEGSKA (reference sequence). The CDR3 coding sequence is TGCAGTGCTAAGAGGGGCGGGAGGTCATCCTACGAGCAGTACTTC. Its protein is CSAKRGGRSSYEQYF.

This clonotype came up a few times. The chain links TRBV5-1 to TRBJ1-4, with D unclear. Germline V gene lookup returns CDR1 SGHRS and CDR2 YFSETQ. The CDR3 loop spans 14 amino acids. Trimming removed 0 bases at V and 5 bases at J, with 8 bases between. The CDR3 spells CASSLGGANEKLFF. The CDR3 region has the DNA TGCGCCAGCAGCTTGGGCGGCGCAAATGAAAAACTGTTTTTT. Drawing the rest from reference TRBV5-1 and TRBJ1-4, the complete variable domain is KAGVTQTPRYLIKTRGQQVTLSCSPISGHRSVSWYQQTPGQGLQFLFEYFSETQRNKGNFPGRFSGRQFSNSRSEMNVSTLELGDSALYLCASSLGGANEKLFFGSGTQLSVL.

This chain joins TRBV11-2 and TRBJ1-1; D remains ambiguous. The CDR3 is 14 amino acids. The V gene's germline CDR1 is SGHAT and CDR2 FQNNGV. Trimming left V 1 base short and J 3 bases short, with 9 bases between. CDR3 sequence (DNA): TGTGCCAGCAGCTTAGTGTCCGGGTACACTGAAGCTTTCTTT. As protein: CASSLVSGYTEAFF.